This T cell receptor beta chain emerged from a study of blood T cell repertoires in COVID-19. Whole-study context: Sites in the United States, Italy and Spain provided acute and convalescent COVID-19 samples. T cells, B-cell-depleted T cells, or PBMCs provided the cDNA or gDNA that served as material.

Original handling: How many nucleated cells were present was estimated from reference gene primer amplification. Assay used: immunoSEQ multiplex PCR; TCRdb lists only in-frame clones, some missing. V and J calls and clone size are given by that table; D and trimming were obtained from the DNA. Of roughly 240,000 clones in the sample, 70% to 90% are singletons; the top ten hold 5.1%. Trimming removed 8 bases from V and 0 bases from J; junction bases left unmatched: 3. CDR3 length: 14 amino acids. The germline V gene has CDR1 LNHDA and CDR2 SQIVND (reference sequence). The Seattle site enrolled patients during active infection and followed them longitudinally.

This TCR came from a man between 50 and 59 years old with COVID-19, enrolled during active disease. V and J are TRBV19 and TRBJ2-2; 7 nucleotides agree with TRBD2. Sample: peripheral blood. CDR3 residues: CASGRGANTGELFF. In DNA, the CDR3 is TGTGCCAGTGGGAGGGGCGCGAACACCGGGGAGCTGTTTTTT.